This T cell receptor (beta chain) appears in the sequencing data of a study of response to subunit inactivated influenza vaccine. This CDR3 has 16 amino acids. CDR1 is SQVTM, CDR2 ANQGSEA, per germline. V trimming: 0 bases; J trimming: 3 bases; junction bases outside the gene matches: 9. TCRdb recomputed calls from the RT-PCR reads with MiXCR, one row per CDR3 protein. The profile covers around 480,000 distinct CDR3 sequences, with about 10% appearing a single time and roughly 12% taken by the ten largest. This clonotype appeared many times. The TCR originated in a man aged 50-59 years who received an inactivated influenza vaccine. Material: PBMCs from blood, obtained around seven weeks after vaccination. The chain joins TRBV29-1 to TRBJ1-1, with 8 bases identical to TRBD1. DNA for the CDR3: TGCAGCGTTGAAGATCAACCGGGACAGGCCCACACTGAAGCTTTCTTT. This encodes CSVEDQPGQAHTEAFF.